What follows is one T cell receptor (beta chain) and its context. Its matching antigen is unknown. TCRdb ran MiXCR on the 5' RACE reads and lists one entry per CDR3 protein. The sample carries about 210,000 distinct CDR3 sequences, roughly 27% recorded once. This sample was taken from a study of T-cell memory formation after mild COVID-19. General study results and limits: Within pre-infection memory, some responding clones were found, suggesting cross-reactive memory joined.

Trimming left V 5 bases short and J 1 base short, with 8 bases between. Germline V gene lookup returns CDR1 MNHEY and CDR2 SVGAGI. The CDR3 contains 13 residues. The clonotype comes from an adult woman who had mild COVID-19 (a few samples of this study predate the infection). Cell type and time point are not known. Sequencing used PBMCs or a T cell subset sorted from them (not recorded which). The gene calls are TRBV6-5 and TRBJ1-1; D call uncertain. CDR3 DNA sequence: TGTGCCAGCAGTACCACACCGAACACTGAAGCTTTCTTT. It is translated as CASSTTPNTEAFF.